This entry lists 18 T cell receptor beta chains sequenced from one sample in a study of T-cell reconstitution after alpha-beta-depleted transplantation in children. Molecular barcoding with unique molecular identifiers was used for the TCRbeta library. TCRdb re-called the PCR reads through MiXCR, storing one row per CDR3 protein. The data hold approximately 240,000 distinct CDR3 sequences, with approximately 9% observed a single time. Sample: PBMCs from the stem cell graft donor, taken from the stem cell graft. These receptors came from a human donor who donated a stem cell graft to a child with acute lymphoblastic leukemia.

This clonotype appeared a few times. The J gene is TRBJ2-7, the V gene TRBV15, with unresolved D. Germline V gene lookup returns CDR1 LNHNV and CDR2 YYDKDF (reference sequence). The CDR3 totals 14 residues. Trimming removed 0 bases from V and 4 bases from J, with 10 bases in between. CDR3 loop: CATSRDRVGYEQYF. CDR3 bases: TGTGCCACCAGCAGAGATCGGGTGGGATACGAGCAGTACTTC. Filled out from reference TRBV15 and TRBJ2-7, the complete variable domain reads DAMVIQNPRYQVTQFGKPVTLSCSQTLNHNVMYWYQQKSSQAPKLLFHYYDKDFNNEADTPDNFQSRRPNTSFCFLDIRSPGLGDTAMYLCATSRDRVGYEQYFGPGTRLTVT.

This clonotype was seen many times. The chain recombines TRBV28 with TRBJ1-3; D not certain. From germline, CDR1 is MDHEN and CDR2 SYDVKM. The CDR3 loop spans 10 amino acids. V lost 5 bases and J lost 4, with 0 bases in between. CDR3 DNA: TGTGCCAGCAGTGGAAACACCATATATTTT. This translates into CASSGNTIYF.

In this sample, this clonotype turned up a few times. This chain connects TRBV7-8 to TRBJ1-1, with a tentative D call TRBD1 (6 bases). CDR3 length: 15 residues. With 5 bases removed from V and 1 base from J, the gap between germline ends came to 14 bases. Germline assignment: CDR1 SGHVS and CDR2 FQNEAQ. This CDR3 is CASSPRGTTNTEAFF. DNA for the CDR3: TGTGCCAGCAGCCCGCGGGGGACAACGAACACTGAAGCTTTCTTT. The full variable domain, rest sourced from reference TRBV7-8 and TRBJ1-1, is GAGVSQSPRYKVAKRGQDVALRCDPISGHVSLFWYQQALGQGPEFLTYFQNEAQLDKSGLPSDRFFAERPEGSVSTLKIQRTQQEDSAVYLCASSPRGTTNTEAFFGQGTRLTVV.

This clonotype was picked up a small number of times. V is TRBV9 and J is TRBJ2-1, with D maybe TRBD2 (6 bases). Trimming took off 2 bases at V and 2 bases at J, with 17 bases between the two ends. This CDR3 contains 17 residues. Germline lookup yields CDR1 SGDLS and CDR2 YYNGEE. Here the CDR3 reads CASSVEEGKNTYNEQFF. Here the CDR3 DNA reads TGTGCCAGCAGCGTGGAGGAGGGGAAAAATACCTACAATGAGCAGTTCTTC.

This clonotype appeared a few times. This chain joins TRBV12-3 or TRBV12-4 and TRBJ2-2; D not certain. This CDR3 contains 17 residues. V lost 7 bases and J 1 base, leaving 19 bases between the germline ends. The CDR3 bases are TGTGCCAGCACCCCGAGGTCCGGGCTAATGAACACCGGGGAGCTGTTTTTT. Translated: CASTPRSGLMNTGELFF.

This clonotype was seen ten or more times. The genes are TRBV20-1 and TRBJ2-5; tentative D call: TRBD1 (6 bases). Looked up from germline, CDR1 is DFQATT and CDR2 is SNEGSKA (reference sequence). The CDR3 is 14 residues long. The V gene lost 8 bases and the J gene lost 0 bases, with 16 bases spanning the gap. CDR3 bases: TGCAGTTCCGCCTGGGGGCCGAACCAAGAGACCCAGTACTTC. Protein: CSSAWGPNQETQYF.

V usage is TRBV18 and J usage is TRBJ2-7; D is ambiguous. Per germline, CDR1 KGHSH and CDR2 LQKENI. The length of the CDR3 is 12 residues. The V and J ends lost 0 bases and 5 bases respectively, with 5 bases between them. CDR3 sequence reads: CASSPPINEQYF. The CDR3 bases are TGTGCCAGCTCACCACCGATAAACGAGCAGTACTTC.

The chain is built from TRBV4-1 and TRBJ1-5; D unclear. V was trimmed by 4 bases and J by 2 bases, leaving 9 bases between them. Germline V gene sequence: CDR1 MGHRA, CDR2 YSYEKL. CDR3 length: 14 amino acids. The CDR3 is CASSREMGNQPQHF. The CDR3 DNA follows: TGCGCCAGCAGCCGGGAGATGGGCAATCAGCCCCAGCATTTT.

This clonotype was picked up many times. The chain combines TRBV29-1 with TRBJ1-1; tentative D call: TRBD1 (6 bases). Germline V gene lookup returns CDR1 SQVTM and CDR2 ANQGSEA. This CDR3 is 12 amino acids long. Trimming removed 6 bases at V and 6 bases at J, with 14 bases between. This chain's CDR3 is CSVRGGKAEAFF. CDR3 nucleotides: TGCAGCGTCCGAGGGGGTAAGGCTGAAGCTTTCTTT.

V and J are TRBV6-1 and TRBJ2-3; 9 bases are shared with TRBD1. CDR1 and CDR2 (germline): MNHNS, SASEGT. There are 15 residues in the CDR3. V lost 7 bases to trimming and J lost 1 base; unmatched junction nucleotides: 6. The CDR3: CASKGQGSRTDTQYF. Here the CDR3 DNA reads TGTGCCAGCAAAGGACAGGGGTCCCGCACAGATACGCAGTATTTT.

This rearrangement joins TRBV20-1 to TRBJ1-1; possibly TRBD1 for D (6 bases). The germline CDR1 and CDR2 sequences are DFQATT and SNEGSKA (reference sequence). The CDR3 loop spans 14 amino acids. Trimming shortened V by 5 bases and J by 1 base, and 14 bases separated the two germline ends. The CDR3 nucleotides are TGCAGTGCTCCCCCACAGGGCGCGAACACTGAAGCTTTCTTT. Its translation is CSAPPQGANTEAFF.

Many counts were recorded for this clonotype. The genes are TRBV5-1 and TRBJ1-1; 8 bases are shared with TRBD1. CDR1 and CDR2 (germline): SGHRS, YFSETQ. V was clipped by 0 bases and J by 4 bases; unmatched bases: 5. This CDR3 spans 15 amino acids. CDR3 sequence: CASSLAGGAVTEAFF. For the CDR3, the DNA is TGCGCCAGCAGCTTGGCAGGGGGCGCGGTCACTGAAGCTTTCTTT. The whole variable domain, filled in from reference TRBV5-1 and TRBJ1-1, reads KAGVTQTPRYLIKTRGQQVTLSCSPISGHRSVSWYQQTPGQGLQFLFEYFSETQRNKGNFPGRFSGRQFSNSRSEMNVSTLELGDSALYLCASSLAGGAVTEAFFGQGTRLTVV.

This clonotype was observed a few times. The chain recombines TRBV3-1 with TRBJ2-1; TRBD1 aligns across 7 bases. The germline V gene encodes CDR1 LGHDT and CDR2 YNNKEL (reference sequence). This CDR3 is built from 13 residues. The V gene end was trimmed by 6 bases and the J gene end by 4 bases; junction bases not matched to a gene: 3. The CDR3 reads CASRRQGYNEQFF. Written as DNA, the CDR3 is TGTGCCAGCAGGAGACAGGGTTACAATGAGCAGTTCTTC.

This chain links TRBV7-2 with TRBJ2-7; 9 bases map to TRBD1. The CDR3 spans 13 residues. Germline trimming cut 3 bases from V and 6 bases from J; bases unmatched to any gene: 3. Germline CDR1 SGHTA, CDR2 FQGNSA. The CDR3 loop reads CASSLGTGIEQYF. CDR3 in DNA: TGTGCCAGCAGCTTGGGGACAGGGATCGAGCAGTACTTC.

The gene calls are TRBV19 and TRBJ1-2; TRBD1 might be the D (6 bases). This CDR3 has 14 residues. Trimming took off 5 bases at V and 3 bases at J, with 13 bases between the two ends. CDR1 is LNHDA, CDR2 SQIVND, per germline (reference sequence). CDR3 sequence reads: CASSPAYRDYGYTF. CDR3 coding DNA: TGTGCCAGTAGTCCAGCCTACAGGGACTATGGCTACACCTTC.

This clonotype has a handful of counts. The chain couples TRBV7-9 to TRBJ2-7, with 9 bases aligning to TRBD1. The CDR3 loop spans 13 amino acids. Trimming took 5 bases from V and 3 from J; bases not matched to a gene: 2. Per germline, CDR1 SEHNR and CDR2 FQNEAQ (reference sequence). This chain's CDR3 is CASSGDRDYEQYF. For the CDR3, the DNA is TGTGCCAGCAGCGGGGACAGGGACTACGAGCAGTACTTC.

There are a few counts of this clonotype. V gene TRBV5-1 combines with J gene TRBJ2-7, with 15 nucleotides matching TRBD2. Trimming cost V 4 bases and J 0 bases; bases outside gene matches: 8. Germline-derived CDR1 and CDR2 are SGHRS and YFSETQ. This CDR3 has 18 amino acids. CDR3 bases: TGCGCCAGCAGCATAGGGACTAGCGGGGGGAGGTTCTCCTACGAGCAGTACTTC. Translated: CASSIGTSGGRFSYEQYF.

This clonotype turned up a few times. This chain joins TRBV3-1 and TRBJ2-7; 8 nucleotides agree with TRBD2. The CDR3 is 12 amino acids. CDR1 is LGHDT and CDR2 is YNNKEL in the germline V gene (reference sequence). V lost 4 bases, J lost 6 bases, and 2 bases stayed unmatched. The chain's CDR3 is CASSPRGGEQYF. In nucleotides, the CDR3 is TGTGCCAGCAGCCCCCGGGGGGGCGAGCAGTACTTC.